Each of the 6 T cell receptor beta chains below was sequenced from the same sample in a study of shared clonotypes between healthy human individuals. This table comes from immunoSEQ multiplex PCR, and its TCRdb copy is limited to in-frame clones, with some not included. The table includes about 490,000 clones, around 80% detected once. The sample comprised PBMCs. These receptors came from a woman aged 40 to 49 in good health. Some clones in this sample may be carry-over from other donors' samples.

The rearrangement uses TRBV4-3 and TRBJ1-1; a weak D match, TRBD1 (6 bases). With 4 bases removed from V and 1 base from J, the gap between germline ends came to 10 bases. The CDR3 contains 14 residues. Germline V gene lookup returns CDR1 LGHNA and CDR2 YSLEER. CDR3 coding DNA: TGCGCCAGCAGCCGGGTACAGGGGAACACTGAAGCTTTCTTT. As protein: CASSRVQGNTEAFF.

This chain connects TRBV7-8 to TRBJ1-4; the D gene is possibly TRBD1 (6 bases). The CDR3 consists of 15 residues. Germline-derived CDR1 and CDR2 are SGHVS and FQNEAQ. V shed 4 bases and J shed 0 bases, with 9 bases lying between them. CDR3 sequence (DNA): TGTGCCAGCAGCTCACAGGGCACAACTAATGAAAAACTGTTTTTT. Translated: CASSSQGTTNEKLFF.

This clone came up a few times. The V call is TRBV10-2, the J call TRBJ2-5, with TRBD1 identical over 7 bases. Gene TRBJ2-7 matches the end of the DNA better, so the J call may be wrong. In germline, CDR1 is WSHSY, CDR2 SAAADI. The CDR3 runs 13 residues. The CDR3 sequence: CASKGAGFYEQYF. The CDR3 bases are TGCGCCAGCAAGGGGGCAGGCTTCTACGAGCAGTACTTC.

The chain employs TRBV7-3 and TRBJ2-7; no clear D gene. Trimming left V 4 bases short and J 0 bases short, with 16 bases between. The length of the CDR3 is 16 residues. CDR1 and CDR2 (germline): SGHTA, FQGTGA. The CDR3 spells CASSSLGTAPSYEQYF. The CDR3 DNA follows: TGTGCCAGCAGCTCCCTTGGAACAGCACCCTCCTACGAGCAGTACTTC. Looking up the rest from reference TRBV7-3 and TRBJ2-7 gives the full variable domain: GAGVSQTPSNKVTEKGKYVELRCDPISGHTALYWYRQSLGQGPEFLIYFQGTGAADDSGLPNDRFFAVRPEGSVSTLKIQRTERGDSAVYLCASSSLGTAPSYEQYFGPGTRLTVT.

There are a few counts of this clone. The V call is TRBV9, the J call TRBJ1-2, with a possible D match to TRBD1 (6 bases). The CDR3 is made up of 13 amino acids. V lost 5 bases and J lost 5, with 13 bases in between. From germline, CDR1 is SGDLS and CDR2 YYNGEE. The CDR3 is CASSGTRSYGYTF. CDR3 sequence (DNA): TGTGCCAGCAGTGGGACAAGAAGTTATGGCTACACCTTC.

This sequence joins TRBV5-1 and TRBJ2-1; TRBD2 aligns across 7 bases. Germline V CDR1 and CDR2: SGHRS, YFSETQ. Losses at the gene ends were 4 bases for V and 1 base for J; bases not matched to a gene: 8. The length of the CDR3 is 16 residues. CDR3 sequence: CASSQTIAGSYNEQFF. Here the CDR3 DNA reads TGCGCCAGCAGCCAAACCATAGCGGGTTCCTACAATGAGCAGTTCTTC.